The rows below give T cell receptor beta chains drawn from one sample of a study of Graves' ophthalmopathy and Graves' hyperthyroidism. Each CDR3 protein gets one entry after TCRdb re-called the multiplex PCR reads with MiXCR. There are a few hundred thousand distinct CDR3 sequences in the sample; approximately 15% occur only once, and around 7% lies in the top ten. The sequencing sample was made of peripheral blood. Receptors originate from a woman between 18 and 30 years old with stable Graves' hyperthyroidism. CDR3s include the opening cysteine and the closing phenylalanine or tryptophan. D genes are given only for firm matches. Clone size is shown for a subset of rows, as once, few, many or a class of expanded clone.

cdr3_aa cdr3_nt v_call d_call clone_size cdr3_length j_call
CASSCVYEQYF TGTGCCAGCAGTTGCGTATACGAGCAGTACTTC TRBV6-2/TRBV6-3 . many 11 TRBJ2-7
CSASNQETQYF TGCAGTGCTAGTAACCAAGAGACCCAGTACTTC TRBV20-1 . many 11 TRBJ2-5
CSARSTGRTDGYTF TGCAGTGCTAGAAGCACAGGGAGGACCGATGGCTACACCTTC TRBV20-1 . many 14 TRBJ1-2
CASGRDTLNTEAFF TGTGCCAGCGGCCGGGACACGCTGAACACTGAAGCTTTCTTT TRBV6-1 . few 14 TRBJ1-1
CASSEGGQGYQPQHF TGTGCCAGCAGTGAAGGGGGACAGGGCTATCAGCCCCAGCATTTT TRBV6-1 TRBD1 many 15 TRBJ1-5
CASSLEDRGDTEAFF TGTGCCAGCAGTTTAGAGGACAGGGGGGATACTGAAGCTTTCTTT TRBV12-3/TRBV12-4 TRBD1 many 15 TRBJ1-1
CATSRGTRLNTEAFF TGTGCCACCAGCAGAGGAACTAGGTTGAACACTGAAGCTTTCTTT TRBV15 . many 15 TRBJ1-1
CASRFGQGVTTGQYF TGTGCCAGCAGGTTCGGACAGGGGGTTACTACCGGGCAGTACTTC TRBV6-1 TRBD1 . 15 TRBJ2-7
CATSRGEGARDQETQYF TGTGCCACCAGCAGAGGAGAGGGGGCTCGGGACCAAGAGACCCAGTACTTC TRBV15 TRBD1 many 17 TRBJ2-5
CASSVDRGRGNTIYF TGTGCCAGCAGTGTGGACAGGGGAAGGGGTAACACCATATATTTT TRBV12-3/TRBV12-4 TRBD1 many 15 TRBJ1-3
CASSQVRIIGDTEAFF TGTGCCAGCAGCCAAGTGAGAATCATCGGGGACACTGAAGCTTTCTTT TRBV14 . many 16 TRBJ1-1
CASSIGQTYEQYF TGTGCCAGCAGCATCGGACAAACCTACGAGCAGTACTTC TRBV7-2 . . 13 TRBJ2-7
CASSNSILAYEQYF TGTGCCAGCTCGAACAGCATCCTCGCCTACGAGCAGTACTTC TRBV12-3/TRBV12-4 . many 14 TRBJ2-7
CASSPRIGRQPQHF TGTGCCAGCAGTCCCCGGATAGGGCGTCAGCCCCAGCATTTT TRBV27 . many 14 TRBJ1-5
CASQTGINQPQHF TGTGCCAGCCAGACGGGGATTAATCAGCCCCAGCATTTT TRBV2 . many 13 TRBJ1-5
CASSHWPDQETQYF TGTGCCAGCAGCCACTGGCCAGACCAAGAGACCCAGTACTTC TRBV7-8 . . 14 TRBJ2-5
CASSLSSRIEQYF TGTGCCAGCAGTTTAAGTTCCCGGATCGAGCAGTACTTC TRBV28 . many 13 TRBJ2-7
CASSLGVGGYDQYF TGTGCCAGCAGCTTAGGAGTGGGGGGCTACGATCAGTACTTC TRBV11-1 . once 14 TRBJ2-7
CATRTGNNSPLHF TGTGCCACCAGGACAGGGAACAATTCACCCCTCCACTTT TRBV19 TRBD1 many 13 TRBJ1-6
CSVERQGFIKETQYF TGCAGCGTAGAAAGACAGGGCTTTATTAAGGAGACCCAGTACTTC TRBV29-1 TRBD1 many 15 TRBJ2-5
CASSLLARGRATGELFF TGTGCCAGCAGCTTACTCGCGCGGGGCAGGGCGACCGGGGAGCTGTTTTTT TRBV7-3 . many 17 TRBJ2-2
CASSLARKETQYF TGCGCCAGCAGCTTGGCCAGGAAAGAGACCCAGTACTTC TRBV5-1 . . 13 TRBJ2-5
CASTYSGAPNTEAFF TGTGCCAGCACCTACTCCGGGGCCCCTAACACTGAAGCTTTCTTT TRBV6-2/TRBV6-3 . many 15 TRBJ1-1
CASRGVKMETQYF TGTGCCAGCAGAGGGGTCAAGATGGAGACCCAGTACTTC TRBV27 . many 13 TRBJ2-5
CASSPSRGLNTEAFF TGTGCCAGCTCACCCTCGCGCGGGTTGAACACTGAAGCTTTCTTT TRBV18 . many 15 TRBJ1-1
CATSDRDTPGYDYTF TGTGCCACCAGTGATCGAGACACCCCGGGCTATGACTACACCTTC TRBV24-1 . many 15 TRBJ1-2
CASSFASEAFF TGTGCCAGCAGTTTCGCCAGTGAAGCTTTCTTT TRBV12-3/TRBV12-4 . many 11 TRBJ1-1
CASSVARSGGATGELFF TGTGCCAGCAGCGTAGCTAGGAGCGGGGGGGCCACCGGGGAGCTGTTTTTT TRBV9 TRBD2 . 17 TRBJ2-2
CASSKRDAIKTQYF TGTGCCAGCAGCAAAAGGGATGCGATAAAGACCCAGTACTTC TRBV28 . . 14 TRBJ2-5
CASSSHLISYEQYF TGTGCCAGCAGCTCCCATTTGATATCCTACGAGCAGTACTTC TRBV11-2 . many 14 TRBJ2-7
CASSLGTFSYEQYF TGTGCCAGCAGCTTAGGGACGTTTTCTTACGAGCAGTACTTC TRBV7-2 . many 14 TRBJ2-7
CASSPDVNYSPLHF TGTGCCAGCAGCCCGGACGTTAATTATTCACCCCTCCACTTT TRBV7-9 . many 14 TRBJ1-6
CASSLALDNTGELFF TGTGCCAGCAGCTTAGCCTTAGATAACACCGGGGAGCTGTTTTTT TRBV7-6 . many 15 TRBJ2-2
CSAREGRGDYGYTF TGCAGTGCTAGAGAGGGCAGGGGAGACTATGGCTACACCTTC TRBV20-1 . few 14 TRBJ1-2
CASTRDRGPEAFF TGTGCCAGCACCCGGGACAGGGGGCCAGAAGCTTTCTTT TRBV6-2/TRBV6-3 TRBD1 once 13 TRBJ1-1
CASSPWTDIISDGYTF TGTGCCAGCAGCCCGTGGACAGATATAATATCTGACGGCTACACCTTC TRBV3-1 . . 16 TRBJ1-2
CASSSRGRPGELFF TGTGCCAGCAGTAGCAGGGGGCGGCCCGGGGAGCTGTTTTTT TRBV7-3 TRBD1 many 14 TRBJ2-2
CASSYYTEAFF TGTGCCAGCAGTTATTACACTGAAGCTTTCTTT TRBV6-2/TRBV6-3 . many 11 TRBJ1-1
CASSEYGQGLEQYF TGTGCCAGCAGTGAATACGGACAGGGCCTCGAGCAGTACTTC TRBV25-1 TRBD1 many 14 TRBJ2-7
CASRSRDSPNQPQHF TGTGCCAGTAGAAGCCGGGACAGCCCCAATCAGCCCCAGCATTTT TRBV19 TRBD1 many 15 TRBJ1-5
CASSLQLTGHYEQYF TGTGCCAGCAGTCTACAACTGACAGGGCACTACGAGCAGTACTTC TRBV27 TRBD1 many 15 TRBJ2-7
CAISWTSGGHEQYF TGTGCCATCAGTTGGACTAGCGGGGGCCACGAGCAGTACTTC TRBV10-3 TRBD2 many 14 TRBJ2-7